This TCR beta chain came from a study of blood T cell repertoires in COVID-19. Sequenced by immunoSEQ multiplex PCR; TCRdb stores in-frame clones only, minus some. The sample has more than 300,000 clones, approximately 90% seen once; the top ten hold almost 4%. Looked up from germline, CDR1 is SGHRS and CDR2 is YFSETQ. The CDR3 covers 14 residues. Trimming took 0 bases from V and 6 from J, leaving 12 bases between them. This TCR derives from a woman aged 25 to 39 who had been exposed to COVID-19. J is TRBJ1-2 and V is TRBV5-1; D possibly corresponds to TRBD1 (6 bases). Sequences were obtained from PBMCs or T cells enriched from blood (not recorded which). CDR3 in DNA: TGCGCCAGCAGCTTGGGGTGGACAGATCATGGCTACACCTTC. Translating gives CASSLGWTDHGYTF.